This T cell receptor (beta chain) derives from a study of T cells expressing NK-cell markers. Each CDR3 protein gets one entry in TCRdb, which reprocessed the 5' RACE reads and gives no DNA. The listing records 300,000 to 500,000 distinct CDR3 sequences. This CDR3 contains 15 residues. Germline V gene data show CDR1 as MNHEY and CDR2 as SMNVEV (reference sequence). The sequenced material came from blood T cells: a sorted CD56 or NKG2C T cell subset, CD4+ or CD8+ T cells, or bulk PBMC T cells (not recorded which). This receptor was taken from a woman in her fifties or sixties in good health. The rearrangement links TRBV27 to TRBJ1-1; the TCRdb call, TRBD1, lacks DNA for checking. The chain's CDR3 is CASKGARDRYTEAFF.